These 27 T cell receptor beta chains were sequenced from one sample in a study of PD-L1 blockade in urothelial cancer. The assay was immunoSEQ multiplex PCR, and TCRdb's table has in-frame clones only and misses some. Of 60,000 to 70,000 clones in the sample, approximately 81% were seen once. Time point specified: pretreatment peripheral blood. The sample in question was PBMCs, obtained around atezolizumab (anti-PD-L1) treatment. These receptor sequences come from a man aged 70 or older with urothelial cancer.

This chain uses TRBV14 with TRBJ2-1; D may be TRBD2 (5 bases). Germline lookup yields CDR1 SGHDN and CDR2 FVKESK. Trimming took off 4 bases at V and 8 bases at J, with 12 bases between the two ends. This CDR3 has 13 residues. The CDR3 spells CASSLRGIYEQFF. The CDR3 nucleotides read TGTGCCAGCAGCCTACGGGGAATCTATGAGCAGTTCTTC.

The rearrangement joins TRBV21-1 to TRBJ1-2; the D call of TRBD1 is as the table states it, not checked on the DNA. TRBV21-1 is a pseudogene locus. The CDR3 length is 13 residues. The CDR3 coding sequence is TGTGCCAGCAAGGCGACAGGGGGACATGGCTACACCTTC. It yields the protein CASKATGGHGYTF.

The chain couples TRBV10-3 to TRBJ1-3; TRBD1 matches 9 bases. The CDR3 is 16 amino acids. Germline V gene sequence: CDR1 ENHRY, CDR2 SYGVKD. Trimming cost V 5 bases and J 4 bases; bases outside gene matches: 9. In DNA form, the CDR3 reads TGTGCCATCAGTCCGGGACAGGGTCCGTGGGGAAACACCATATATTTT. Its translation: CAISPGQGPWGNTIYF.

The rearrangement links TRBV28 to TRBJ2-7; a possible D gene is TRBD1 (5 bases). The CDR3 runs to 14 residues. Germline V gene data show CDR1 as MDHEN and CDR2 as SYDVKM. The germline V and J ends were trimmed by 3 bases and 5 bases, with 14 bases remaining between them. The chain's CDR3 is CASSFVPGSNEQYF. Here the CDR3 DNA reads TGTGCCAGCAGTTTTGTCCCAGGGTCGAACGAGCAGTACTTC.

The genes are TRBV5-1 and TRBJ2-5, with 7 bases matching TRBD1. This CDR3 contains 15 residues. Germline V gene sequence: CDR1 SGHRS, CDR2 YFSETQ. Trimming at V came to 4 bases and at J to 5 bases, leaving 11 bases not matched to a gene. CDR3 amino acids: CASSLRTGHRETQYF. As DNA, the CDR3 is TGCGCCAGCAGCCTCCGGACAGGCCATCGGGAGACCCAGTACTTC.

The V gene is TRBV5-1, the J gene TRBJ2-5, with TRBD2 matching over 10 bases. Germline CDR1 and CDR2: SGHRS and YFSETQ. The V gene end was trimmed by 5 bases and the J gene end by 4 bases; junction bases not matched to a gene: 11. The CDR3 covers 16 residues. This CDR3 is CASRLAGDQRGETQYF. The CDR3, as DNA: TGCGCCAGCAGGCTAGCGGGAGACCAACGGGGAGAGACCCAGTACTTC.

The chain employs TRBV29-1 and TRBJ2-3; maybe TRBD2 (6 bases). The germline V gene encodes CDR1 SQVTM and CDR2 ANQGSEA. V gave up 6 bases and J gave up 1 base, with 17 bases separating them. The CDR3 runs 15 residues. The CDR3 is CSVSGDGARTDTQYF. DNA of the CDR3: TGCAGCGTCTCGGGGGACGGTGCTCGCACAGATACGCAGTATTTT.

The CDR3 loop is CASSAGQYSNQPQHF. In nucleotides, the CDR3 is TGTGCCAGCTCAGCAGGACAGTATAGCAATCAGCCCCAGCATTTT. This chain joins TRBV18 and TRBJ1-5; tentative D call: TRBD1 (6 bases). The CDR3 runs 15 residues. In germline, CDR1 is KGHSH, CDR2 LQKENI. Trimming cost V 5 bases and J 0 bases, with 11 bases left between them.

CDR3 sequence (DNA): TGTGCCAGCAGACGAACAGGGTTTAACAATGAGCAGTTCTTC. This encodes CASRRTGFNNEQFF. The chain links TRBV28 to TRBJ2-1; TRBD1 might be the D (6 bases). The V and J ends lost 6 bases and 5 bases respectively, with 14 bases between them. The V gene's germline CDR1 is MDHEN and CDR2 SYDVKM. The CDR3 totals 14 residues.

This chain connects TRBV18 to TRBJ1-5, with TRBD1 identical over 7 bases. The CDR3 spans 15 residues. V gave up 6 bases and J gave up 0 bases; unmatched junction bases: 5. Germline lookup yields CDR1 KGHSH and CDR2 LQKENI. The CDR3 sequence: CASSITGDSNQPQHF. In DNA form, the CDR3 reads TGTGCCAGCTCGATCACAGGGGATAGCAATCAGCCCCAGCATTTT.

The CDR3 region has the DNA TGCGCCAGTCAACAGGGGACGATTCGGTCCCTTCCTTATGGCTACACCTTC. This encodes CASQQGTIRSLPYGYTF. V usage is TRBV5-1 and J usage is TRBJ1-2, with 7 positions matching TRBD1. This CDR3 contains 17 residues. V was clipped by 8 bases and J by 5 bases; unmatched bases: 21. Germline-derived CDR1 and CDR2 are SGHRS and YFSETQ.

V gene TRBV5-4 combines with J gene TRBJ2-3; TRBD2 might be the D (5 bases). This CDR3 has 11 amino acids. V was shortened by 7 bases and J by 6 bases, with 9 bases between the two germline ends. Germline lookup yields CDR1 SGHNT and CDR2 YYREEE (reference sequence). The CDR3 DNA reads as TGTGCCAGCGGGAGAGGGGATACGCAGTATTTT. This gives the protein CASGRGDTQYF.

CDR3 nucleotides: TGTGCCAGCAGTTTATCTAGCGGGAGGGCCCATGAGCAGTTCTTC. Its protein product is CASSLSSGRAHEQFF. The chain recombines TRBV27 with TRBJ2-1, with 11 nucleotides matching TRBD2. Losses at the gene ends were 0 bases for V and 8 bases for J; bases not matched to a gene: 3. The germline V gene has CDR1 MNHEY and CDR2 SMNVEV (reference sequence). CDR3 length equals 15 residues.

The J gene is TRBJ1-1, the V gene TRBV28; 7 bases line up with TRBD1. This CDR3 has 13 amino acids. The V and J ends lost 4 bases and 7 bases, in that order; junction bases with no gene match: 6. Germline CDR1 and CDR2: MDHEN and SYDVKM. Written as DNA, the CDR3 is TGTGCCAGCAGTTGGCGACAGGGAGGTGAAGCTTTCTTT. The encoded protein is CASSWRQGGEAFF.

The rearrangement links TRBV28 to TRBJ2-3; the D gene is possibly TRBD2 (6 bases). V was clipped by 6 bases and J by 6 bases, with 16 bases between them. There are 14 residues in the CDR3. In germline, CDR1 is MDHEN, CDR2 SYDVKM. The CDR3 nucleotides read TGTGCCAGCAGCACCGGGACTTATAGGGATACGCAGTATTTT. Its protein is CASSTGTYRDTQYF.

The chain combines TRBV27 with TRBJ2-6, with TRBD1 matching 9 bases. Germline assignment: CDR1 MNHEY and CDR2 SMNVEV (reference sequence). CDR3 size: 16 residues. Unmatched junction bases numbered 6, after V lost 8 bases and J lost 1 base. The CDR3 coding sequence is TGTGCCAGCTGGACAGGGGTTGGTTCTGGGGCCAACGTCCTGACTTTC. Its protein product is CASWTGVGSGANVLTF.

DNA for the CDR3: TGTGCCAGCAATACCCGACAGGGGAGCGGCATAGTAAAAGGCAATCAGCCCCAGCATTTT. Translating gives CASNTRQGSGIVKGNQPQHF. This chain links TRBV2 with TRBJ1-5, with 8 bases fitting TRBD1. Germline CDR1 reads SNHLY; CDR2 reads FYNNEI. Trimming removed 7 bases from V and 2 bases from J; junction bases left unmatched: 22. The CDR3 length is 20 residues.

The chain employs TRBV11-1 and TRBJ2-1; D is undetermined. The CDR3 covers 15 residues. Germline loops: CDR1 SGHAT, CDR2 FQDESV (reference sequence). V lost 5 bases and J 1 base, leaving 12 bases between the germline ends. The CDR3 reads CASSLSRSSYNEQFF. Here the CDR3 DNA reads TGTGCCAGCAGCCTCAGTCGGAGTTCCTACAATGAGCAGTTCTTC.

The rearrangement joins TRBV29-1 to TRBJ2-7, with D unclear. This CDR3 contains 13 residues. Trimming took 1 base from V and 0 from J, leaving 7 bases between them. From germline, CDR1 is SQVTM and CDR2 ANQGSEA. The DNA for the CDR3 is TGCAGCGTTGAAGGACACAGCTCCTACGAGCAGTACTTC. Amino acids: CSVEGHSSYEQYF.

The V gene is TRBV19, the J gene TRBJ2-6, with D possibly being TRBD1 (6 bases). Germline V CDR1 and CDR2: LNHDA, SQIVND (reference sequence). The CDR3 contains 22 residues. V lost 3 bases to trimming and J lost 0 bases, with 27 bases between them. The CDR3 region is CASSIYPFLRTASRSGANVLTF. The CDR3 region has the DNA TGTGCCAGTAGTATTTATCCGTTTTTGCGGACAGCTTCTCGCTCTGGGGCCAACGTCCTGACTTTC.

This chain uses TRBV5-4 with TRBJ1-1, with TRBD1 as a possible D gene (6 bases). Germline assignment: CDR1 SGHNT and CDR2 YYREEE (reference sequence). This CDR3 is 12 amino acids long. The CDR3 bases are TGTGCGGCAGGCACAGGGCTCACTGAAGCTTTCTTT. Amino acid sequence: CAAGTGLTEAFF.

The rearrangement uses TRBV7-8 and TRBJ1-3; 7 nucleotides match TRBD1. Trimming took 1 base from V and 4 from J; bases not matched to a gene: 10. From germline, CDR1 is SGHVS and CDR2 FQNEAQ. The CDR3 totals 17 residues. The CDR3 spells CASSLGTGPAAGNTIYF. CDR3 nucleotides: TGTGCCAGCAGCTTAGGGACAGGACCCGCGGCGGGAAACACCATATATTTT.

This rearrangement joins TRBV7-9 to TRBJ1-2; 7 bases agree with TRBD1. Germline V gene lookup returns CDR1 SEHNR and CDR2 FQNEAQ (reference sequence). With 4 bases clipped from V and 4 bases from J, the junction kept 6 bases outside the gene matches. CDR3 size: 14 residues. In DNA form, the CDR3 reads TGTGCCAGCAGCTCGGAGGGGGCTAGCTATGGCTACACCTTC. This encodes CASSSEGASYGYTF.

The chain joins TRBV2 to TRBJ1-1; D is unclear. V lost 8 bases, J lost 6 bases, and 19 bases lay in between. Germline CDR1 reads SNHLY; CDR2 reads FYNNEI. The CDR3 contains 14 residues. The CDR3 loop is CASPAREGDSEAFF. The DNA of the CDR3 is TGTGCCAGCCCAGCCCGGGAGGGTGATTCTGAAGCTTTCTTT.

The gene calls are TRBV30 and TRBJ1-1; D unclear. Trimming cost V 3 bases and J 7 bases, with 12 bases left between them. The length of the CDR3 is 12 residues. Germline CDR1 is GTSNPN and CDR2 is SVGIG (reference sequence). CDR3 protein: CAWRDGDVEAFF. The CDR3 DNA follows: TGTGCCTGGAGAGACGGAGACGTTGAAGCTTTCTTT.

The chain uses TRBV18 and TRBJ2-4, with TRBD2 matching over 8 bases. The CDR3 is 15 residues long. Unmatched junction bases numbered 11, after V lost 4 bases and J lost 9 bases. Germline-derived CDR1 and CDR2 are KGHSH and LQKENI. This CDR3 is CASSRGAGEGGIQYF. In DNA form, the CDR3 reads TGTGCCAGCTCACGGGGAGCGGGAGAAGGAGGCATTCAGTACTTC. Full variable domain (rest looked up from reference TRBV18 and TRBJ2-4): NAGVMQNPRHLVRRRGQEARLRCSPMKGHSHVYWYRQLPEEGLKFMVYLQKENIIDESGMPKERFSAEFPKEGPSILRIQQVVRGDSAAYFCASSRGAGEGGIQYFGAGTRLSVL.

This clone was seen a handful of times. The J gene is TRBJ2-5, the V gene TRBV7-9; TRBD1 is a possible D gene (5 bases). Trimming left V 5 bases short and J 0 bases short, with 16 bases between. The CDR3 covers 16 residues. The V gene's germline CDR1 is SEHNR and CDR2 FQNEAQ (reference sequence). The chain's CDR3 is CASSQARDSYQETQYF. The CDR3 coding sequence is TGTGCCAGCAGCCAAGCTCGCGACAGTTACCAAGAGACCCAGTACTTC.